The rows below give T cell receptor beta chains drawn from one sample of a study of identical twins. Each CDR3 protein gets one entry after TCRdb re-called the 5' RACE reads with MiXCR. The data show about 330,000 distinct CDR3 sequences, around an eighth seen once. This same sample was also part of a study on yellow fever vaccine responses in identical twins.

Input material: CD8+ T cells sorted from blood. Source of these receptors: a woman younger than 30 in good health. Both conserved end residues are part of each CDR3. A D gene is named only where the DNA matches it firmly. For some rows the clone size is stated as once, few or many, or as a class when expanded; others skip it.

>few|12|NA|TRBJ2-1|TRBV7-9
CASSPLKGGQFF
TGTGCCAGCAGCCCCCTGAAAGGTGGGCAGTTCTTC
>NA|16|TRBD2|TRBJ2-5|TRBV20-1
CSANEGGTSIKETQYF
TGCAGTGCTAACGAGGGGGGGACTAGCATCAAAGAGACCCAGTACTTC
>few|15|NA|TRBJ2-5|TRBV12-3/TRBV12-4
CASSPTGQEGETQYF
TGTGCCAGCAGTCCAACCGGGCAAGAGGGAGAGACCCAGTACTTC
>NA|15|NA|TRBJ1-1|TRBV27
CASSPLRQMNTEAFF
TGTGCCAGCAGTCCCCTCCGACAGATGAACACTGAAGCTTTCTTT
>many|13|TRBD1|TRBJ1-4|TRBV20-1
CSARQGVGEKLFF
TGCAGTGCTAGACAGGGGGTTGGGGAAAAACTGTTTTTT
>NA|14|TRBD2|TRBJ2-1|TRBV20-1
CSAPGLAGGPEQFF
TGCAGTGCGCCGGGACTAGCGGGAGGGCCGGAGCAGTTCTTC
>many|14|TRBD1|TRBJ2-3|TRBV12-3/TRBV12-4
CATLWDSITDTQYF
TGTGCCACCCTGTGGGACAGCATCACAGATACGCAGTATTTT
>NA|14|NA|TRBJ2-3|TRBV27
CASSRAFRTDTQYF
TGTGCCAGCAGTCGCGCGTTTCGCACAGATACGCAGTATTTT
>few|15|TRBD2|TRBJ2-7|TRBV28
CASSTGLASSYEQYF
TGTGCCAGCAGCACTGGACTAGCGAGCTCCTACGAGCAGTACTTC
>few|12|NA|TRBJ2-7|TRBV2
CATSGPHYEQYF
TGTGCCACCTCCGGACCTCACTACGAGCAGTACTTC
>few|14|TRBD2|TRBJ2-7|TRBV6-5
CASSYGGGAYEQYF
TGTGCCAGCAGTTACGGCGGGGGAGCCTACGAGCAGTACTTC
>NA|15|TRBD1|TRBJ2-1|TRBV15
CATSRTGDSYNEQFF
TGTGCCACCAGCAGGACAGGGGACTCCTACAATGAGCAGTTCTTC
>many|18|NA|TRBJ1-6|TRBV4-1
CASSQRRGTDSYNSPLHF
TGCGCCAGCAGCCAAAGAAGGGGGACGGACTCCTATAATTCACCCCTCCACTTT
>many|14|NA|TRBJ2-7|TRBV4-1
CASSQGGGSYEQYF
TGCGCCAGCAGCCAAGGTGGCGGTTCGTACGAGCAGTACTTC
>few|13|NA|TRBJ2-2|TRBV29-1
CSVTGTTTGELFF
TGCAGCGTGACAGGGACTACCACCGGGGAGCTGTTTTTT
>NA|11|NA|TRBJ2-7|TRBV5-8
CASGGLYEQYF
TGTGCCAGCGGGGGGCTCTACGAGCAGTACTTC
>few|16|TRBD2|TRBJ2-1|TRBV2
CASSETSGGPTNEQFF
TGTGCCAGCAGTGAGACTAGCGGGGGGCCTACCAATGAGCAGTTCTTC
>few|16|TRBD1|TRBJ2-5|TRBV29-1
CSVGSGRDSSQETQYF
TGCAGCGTTGGATCTGGCCGGGACAGCTCCCAAGAGACCCAGTACTTC
>few|16|TRBD2|TRBJ2-1|TRBV19
CASSIPSSGRYNEQFF
TGTGCCAGTAGTATCCCGTCTAGCGGGAGGTACAATGAGCAGTTCTTC
>NA|13|TRBD1|TRBJ2-7|TRBV29-1
CSAGQGEAYEQYF
TGCAGCGCCGGACAGGGCGAGGCGTACGAGCAGTACTTC
>NA|14|NA|TRBJ2-5|TRBV4-1
CASSDRNNGQTQYF
TGCGCCAGCAGCGACAGAAATAACGGGCAGACCCAGTACTTC
>few|11|NA|TRBJ2-1|TRBV12-3/TRBV12-4
CASSFGPEQFF
TGTGCCAGCAGTTTCGGCCCTGAGCAGTTCTTC
>NA|15|TRBD1|TRBJ2-2|TRBV28
CASRYQGARTGELFF
TGTGCCAGCAGATACCAGGGGGCGCGTACCGGGGAGCTGTTTTTT
>many|13|NA|TRBJ2-2|TRBV6-5
CASSYGATGELFF
TGTGCCAGCAGTTACGGGGCCACCGGGGAGCTGTTTTTT
>NA|17|TRBD2|TRBJ2-1|TRBV5-6
CASSLSGGGRVLDEQFF
TGTGCCAGCAGCTTGTCGGGAGGCGGGAGGGTTTTGGATGAGCAGTTCTTC
>NA|15|NA|TRBJ2-5|TRBV20-1
CSARDFGSFQETQYF
TGCAGTGCTAGAGATTTCGGCAGCTTCCAAGAGACCCAGTACTTC
>NA|15|NA|TRBJ2-3|TRBV9
CASSVGTVSTDTQYF
TGTGCCAGCAGCGTAGGGACTGTTAGCACAGATACGCAGTATTTT
>few|16|TRBD2|TRBJ2-1|TRBV7-2
CASSFDRTSGYNEQFF
TGTGCCAGCAGCTTCGATCGGACTAGCGGGTACAATGAGCAGTTCTTC
>NA|15|TRBD1|TRBJ2-5|TRBV12-3/TRBV12-4
CASRRFGTGSKTQYF
TGTGCCAGCAGGCGGTTTGGGACAGGGAGCAAGACCCAGTACTTC
>many|16|NA|TRBJ1-1|TRBV4-1
CASSQEEVSMNTEAFF
TGCGCCAGCAGCCAAGAAGAGGTGTCCATGAACACTGAAGCTTTCTTT
>many|15|NA|TRBJ2-1|TRBV5-1
CASSLRGNPSDEQFF
TGCGCCAGCAGCTTGCGGGGAAATCCATCCGATGAGCAGTTCTTC